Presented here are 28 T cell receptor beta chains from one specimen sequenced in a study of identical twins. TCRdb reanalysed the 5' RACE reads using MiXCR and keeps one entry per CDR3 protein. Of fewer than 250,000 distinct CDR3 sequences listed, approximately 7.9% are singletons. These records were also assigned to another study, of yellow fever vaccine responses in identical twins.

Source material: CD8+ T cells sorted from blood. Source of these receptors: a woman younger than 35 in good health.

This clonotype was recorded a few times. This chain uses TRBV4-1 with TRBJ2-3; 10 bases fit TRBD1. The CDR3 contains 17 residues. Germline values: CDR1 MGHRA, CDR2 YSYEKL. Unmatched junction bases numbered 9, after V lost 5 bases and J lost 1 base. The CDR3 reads CASSERGGTGGTDTQYF. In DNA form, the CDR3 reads TGCGCCAGCAGCGAACGAGGGGGGACAGGGGGCACAGATACGCAGTATTTT.

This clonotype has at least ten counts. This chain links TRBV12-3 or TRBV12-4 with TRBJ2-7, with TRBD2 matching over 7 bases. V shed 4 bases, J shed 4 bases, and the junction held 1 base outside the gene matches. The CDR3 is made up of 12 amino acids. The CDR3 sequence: CASSSGGYEQYF. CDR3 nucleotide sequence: TGTGCCAGCAGTTCCGGGGGGTACGAGCAGTACTTC.

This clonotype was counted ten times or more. CDR3: CASSFSAQGAPEAFF. CDR3 bases: TGTGCCAGCAGTTTTTCCGCACAGGGGGCCCCTGAAGCTTTCTTT. This chain connects TRBV12-3 or TRBV12-4 to TRBJ1-1, with 9 bases lining up with TRBD1. The CDR3 consists of 15 residues. The V and J ends lost 3 bases and 6 bases, in that order; junction bases with no gene match: 8.

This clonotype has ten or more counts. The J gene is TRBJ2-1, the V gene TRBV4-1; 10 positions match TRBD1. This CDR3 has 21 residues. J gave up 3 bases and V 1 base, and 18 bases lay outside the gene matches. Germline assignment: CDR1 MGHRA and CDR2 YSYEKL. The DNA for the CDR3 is TGCGCCAGCAGCCAAGCTGGACCCCGGGACAGGGGACCGCGGGGCTACAATGAGCAGTTCTTC. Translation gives CASSQAGPRDRGPRGYNEQFF.

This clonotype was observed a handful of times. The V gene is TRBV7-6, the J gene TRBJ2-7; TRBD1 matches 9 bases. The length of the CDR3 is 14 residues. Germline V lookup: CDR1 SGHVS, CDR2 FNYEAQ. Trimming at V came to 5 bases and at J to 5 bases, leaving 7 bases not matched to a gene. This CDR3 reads CASSGQGIVDEQYF. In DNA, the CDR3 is TGTGCCAGCAGCGGACAGGGGATTGTCGACGAGCAGTACTTC.

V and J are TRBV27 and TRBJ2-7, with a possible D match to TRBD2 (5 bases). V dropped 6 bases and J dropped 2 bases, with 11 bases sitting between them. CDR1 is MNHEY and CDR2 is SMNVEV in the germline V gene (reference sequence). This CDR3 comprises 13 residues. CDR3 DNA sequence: TGTGCCAGCAGGGGAAGCGGAACCTACGAGCAGTACTTC. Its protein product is CASRGSGTYEQYF.

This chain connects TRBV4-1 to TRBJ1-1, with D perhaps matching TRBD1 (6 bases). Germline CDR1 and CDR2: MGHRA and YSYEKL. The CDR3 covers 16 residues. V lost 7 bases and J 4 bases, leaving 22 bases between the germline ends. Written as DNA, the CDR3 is TGCGCCAGCACCCCACCTGGGGGCGGGGGATTCACTGAAGCTTTCTTT. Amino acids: CASTPPGGGGFTEAFF.

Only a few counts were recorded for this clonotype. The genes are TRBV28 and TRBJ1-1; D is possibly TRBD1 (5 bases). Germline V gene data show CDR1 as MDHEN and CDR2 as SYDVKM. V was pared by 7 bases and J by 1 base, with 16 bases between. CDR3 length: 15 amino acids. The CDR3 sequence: CASNPGVGENTEAFF. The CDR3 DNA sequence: TGTGCCAGCAACCCCGGGGTAGGGGAGAACACTGAAGCTTTCTTT.

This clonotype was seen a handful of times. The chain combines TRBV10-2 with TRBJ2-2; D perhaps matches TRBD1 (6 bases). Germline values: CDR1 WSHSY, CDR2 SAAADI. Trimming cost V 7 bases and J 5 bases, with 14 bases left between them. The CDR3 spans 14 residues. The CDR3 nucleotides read TGCGCCAGCACCATGAAGGGGGAAACCGGGGAGCTGTTTTTT. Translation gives CASTMKGETGELFF.

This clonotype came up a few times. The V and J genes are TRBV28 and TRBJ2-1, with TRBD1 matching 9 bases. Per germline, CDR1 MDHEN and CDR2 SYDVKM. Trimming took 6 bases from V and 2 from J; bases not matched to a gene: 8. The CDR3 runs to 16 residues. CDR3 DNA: TGTGCCAGCAGGCGCCCCGGGACAGGGACCTACAATGAGCAGTTCTTC. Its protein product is CASRRPGTGTYNEQFF.

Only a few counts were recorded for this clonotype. The CDR3 bases are TGCAGTGCTAGAGAGGTTGGCGGGAGTAGGCCCGGGGAGCTGTTTTTT. This gives the protein CSAREVGGSRPGELFF. The chain recombines TRBV20-1 with TRBJ2-2, with TRBD2 matching over 7 bases. From germline, CDR1 is DFQATT and CDR2 SNEGSKA (reference sequence). V was pared by 0 bases and J by 6 bases, with 10 bases of the junction left unmatched. The CDR3 loop spans 16 amino acids.

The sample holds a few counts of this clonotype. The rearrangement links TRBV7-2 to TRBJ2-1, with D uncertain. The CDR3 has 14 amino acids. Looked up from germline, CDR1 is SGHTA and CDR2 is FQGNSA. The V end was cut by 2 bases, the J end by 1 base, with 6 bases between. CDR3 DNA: TGTGCCAGCAGCTTAACGGAATCCTACAATGAGCAGTTCTTC. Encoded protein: CASSLTESYNEQFF.

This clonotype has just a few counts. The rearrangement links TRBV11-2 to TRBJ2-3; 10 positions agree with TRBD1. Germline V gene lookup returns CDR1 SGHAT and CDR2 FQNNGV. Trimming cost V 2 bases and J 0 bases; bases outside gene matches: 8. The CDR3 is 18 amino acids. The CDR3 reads CASSLSVWTGGSTDTQYF. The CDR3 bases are TGTGCCAGCAGCTTAAGTGTTTGGACAGGGGGTAGCACAGATACGCAGTATTTT.

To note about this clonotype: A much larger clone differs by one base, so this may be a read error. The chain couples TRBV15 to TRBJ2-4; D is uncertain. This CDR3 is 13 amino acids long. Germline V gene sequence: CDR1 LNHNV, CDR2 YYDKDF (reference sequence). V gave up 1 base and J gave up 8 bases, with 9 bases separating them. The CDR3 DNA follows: TGTGCCACCAGCAGAGCCTGGGCAGACATTCAGTACTTC. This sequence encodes CATSRAWADIQYF.

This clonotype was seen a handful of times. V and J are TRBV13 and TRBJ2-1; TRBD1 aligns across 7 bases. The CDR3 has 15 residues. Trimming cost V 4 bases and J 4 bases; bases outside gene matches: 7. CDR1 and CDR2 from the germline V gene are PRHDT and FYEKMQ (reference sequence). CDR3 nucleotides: TGTGCCAGCAGCTCCTTCTCCAGGGGGTACAATGAGCAGTTCTTC. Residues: CASSSFSRGYNEQFF. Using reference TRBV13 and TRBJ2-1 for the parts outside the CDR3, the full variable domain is AAGVIQSPRHLIKEKRETATLKCYPIPRHDTVYWYQQGPGQDPQFLISFYEKMQSDKGSIPDRFSAQQFSDYHSELNMSSLELGDSALYFCASSSFSRGYNEQFFGPGTRLTVL.

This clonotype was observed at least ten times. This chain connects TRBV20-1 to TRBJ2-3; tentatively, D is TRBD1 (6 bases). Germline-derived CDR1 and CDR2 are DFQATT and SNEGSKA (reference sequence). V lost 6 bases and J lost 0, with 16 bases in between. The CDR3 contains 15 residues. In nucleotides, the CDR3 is TGCAGTGCCACCGACTACCAGGGGAGCACAGATACGCAGTATTTT. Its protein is CSATDYQGSTDTQYF.

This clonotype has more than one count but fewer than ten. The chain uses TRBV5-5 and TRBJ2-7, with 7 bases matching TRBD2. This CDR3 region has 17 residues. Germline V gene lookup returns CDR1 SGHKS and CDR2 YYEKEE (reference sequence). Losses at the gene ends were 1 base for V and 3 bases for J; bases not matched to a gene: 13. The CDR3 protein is CASSLFRAGREIYEQYV. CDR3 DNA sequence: TGTGCCAGCAGCTTGTTTAGGGCAGGGAGGGAAATCTACGAGCAGTACGTC.

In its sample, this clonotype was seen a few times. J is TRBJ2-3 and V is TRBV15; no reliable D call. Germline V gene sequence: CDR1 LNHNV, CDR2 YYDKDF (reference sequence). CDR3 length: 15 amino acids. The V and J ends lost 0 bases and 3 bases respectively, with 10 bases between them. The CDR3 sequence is CATSRERSGTDTQYF. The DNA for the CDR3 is TGTGCCACCAGCAGAGAGCGGAGTGGGACAGATACGCAGTATTTT.

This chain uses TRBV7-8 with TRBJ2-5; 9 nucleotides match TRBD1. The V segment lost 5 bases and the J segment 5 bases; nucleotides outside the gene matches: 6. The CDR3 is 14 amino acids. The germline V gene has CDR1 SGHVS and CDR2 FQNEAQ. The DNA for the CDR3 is TGTGCCAGCAGCCTACAGGGGGCGTGGGAGACCCAGTACTTC. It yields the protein CASSLQGAWETQYF.

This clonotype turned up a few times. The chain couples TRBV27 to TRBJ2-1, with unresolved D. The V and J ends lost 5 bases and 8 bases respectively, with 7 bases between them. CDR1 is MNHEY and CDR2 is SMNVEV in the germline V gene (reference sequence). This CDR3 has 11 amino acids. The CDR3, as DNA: TGTGCCAGCAGTGCCTTCGATGAGCAGTTCTTC. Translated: CASSAFDEQFF.

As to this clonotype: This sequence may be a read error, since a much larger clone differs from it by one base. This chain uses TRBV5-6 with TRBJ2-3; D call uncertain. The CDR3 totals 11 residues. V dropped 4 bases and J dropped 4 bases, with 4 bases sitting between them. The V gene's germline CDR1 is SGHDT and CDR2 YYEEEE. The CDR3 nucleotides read TGTGCCAGCAGCCAATCAGATACGCAGTATTTT. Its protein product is CASSQSDTQYF.

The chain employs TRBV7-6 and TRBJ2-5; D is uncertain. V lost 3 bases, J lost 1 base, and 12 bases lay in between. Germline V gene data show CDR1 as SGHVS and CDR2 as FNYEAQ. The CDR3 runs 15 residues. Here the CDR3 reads CASSFFGDRQETQYF. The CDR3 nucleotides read TGTGCCAGCAGCTTTTTTGGGGATCGCCAAGAGACCCAGTACTTC.

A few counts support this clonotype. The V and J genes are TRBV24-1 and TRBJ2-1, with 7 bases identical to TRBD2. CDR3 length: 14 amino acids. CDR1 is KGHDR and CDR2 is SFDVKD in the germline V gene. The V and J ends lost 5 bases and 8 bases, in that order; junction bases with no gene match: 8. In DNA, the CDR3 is TGTGCCACCAGTGCTCGGGAGGTGCCGGATGAGCAGTTCTTC. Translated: CATSAREVPDEQFF.

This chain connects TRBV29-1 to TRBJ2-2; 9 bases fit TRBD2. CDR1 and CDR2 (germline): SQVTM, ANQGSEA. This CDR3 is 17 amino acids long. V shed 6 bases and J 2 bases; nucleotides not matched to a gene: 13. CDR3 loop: CSVNLGAGGPNTGELFF. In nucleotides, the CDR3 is TGCAGCGTGAACCTAGGGGCGGGAGGGCCCAACACCGGGGAGCTGTTTTTT.

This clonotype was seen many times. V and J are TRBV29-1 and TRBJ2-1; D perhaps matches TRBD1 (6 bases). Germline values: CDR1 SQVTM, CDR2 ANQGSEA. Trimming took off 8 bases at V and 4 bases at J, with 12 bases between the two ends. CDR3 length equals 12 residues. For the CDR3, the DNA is TGCAGCACCGGGACACCGTACAATGAGCAGTTCTTC. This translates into CSTGTPYNEQFF.

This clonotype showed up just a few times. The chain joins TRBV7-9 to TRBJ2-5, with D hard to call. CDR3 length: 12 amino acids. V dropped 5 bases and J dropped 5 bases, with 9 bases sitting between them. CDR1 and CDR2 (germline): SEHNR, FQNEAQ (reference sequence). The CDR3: CASSTFSETQYF. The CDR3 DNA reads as TGTGCCAGCAGCACGTTTTCGGAGACCCAGTACTTC.

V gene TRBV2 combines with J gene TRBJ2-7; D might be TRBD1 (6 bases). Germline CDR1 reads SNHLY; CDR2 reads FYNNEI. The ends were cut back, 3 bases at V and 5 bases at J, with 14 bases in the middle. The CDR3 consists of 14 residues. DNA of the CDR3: TGTGCCAGCAGTGAGATGACAGGTTACGACGAGCAGTACTTC. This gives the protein CASSEMTGYDEQYF. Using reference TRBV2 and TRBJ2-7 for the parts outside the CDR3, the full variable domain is EPEVTQTPSHQVTQMGQEVILRCVPISNHLYFYWYRQILGQKVEFLVSFYNNEISEKSEIFDDQFSVERPDGSNFTLKIRSTKLEDSAMYFCASSEMTGYDEQYFGPGTRLTVT.

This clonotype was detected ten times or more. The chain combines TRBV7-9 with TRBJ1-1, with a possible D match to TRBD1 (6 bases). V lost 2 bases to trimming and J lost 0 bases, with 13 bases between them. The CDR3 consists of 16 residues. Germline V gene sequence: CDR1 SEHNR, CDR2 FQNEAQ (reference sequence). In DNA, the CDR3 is TGTGCCAGCAGCTTAAGGGGGGGGCCCATGAACACTGAAGCTTTCTTT. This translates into CASSLRGGPMNTEAFF.